Listed below are T cell receptor beta chains from one sample, sequenced in a study of blood T cell repertoires in COVID-19. Sequenced by immunoSEQ multiplex PCR; TCRdb stores in-frame clones only, minus some. The data contain 170,000 or so clones, approximately 80% of them singletons. The material sequenced was peripheral blood. The receptors here all came from a human donor in a cohort sampled during active COVID-19. CDR3s include the opening cysteine and the closing phenylalanine or tryptophan. Each record gives: CDR3 DNA, CDR3 protein, D gene, clone size, J gene, V gene. A D gene is named only where the DNA matches it firmly. The size entry is marked missing in some rows and otherwise reads once, few, many or a size class.

CDR3nt: TGTGCCAGCAGTTTGGGGGGACTAGCGGCGGAGACCCAGTACTTC
CDR3aa: CASSLGGLAAETQYF
d_gene: TRBD2
abundance: -
j_gene: TRBJ2-5
v_gene: TRBV28

CDR3nt: TGCGCCAGCAGCCAAGCATCTCGGGGAGACTATGGCTACACCTTC
CDR3aa: CASSQASRGDYGYTF
d_gene: -
abundance: -
j_gene: TRBJ1-2
v_gene: TRBV4-3

CDR3nt: TGTGCCAGCAGCTTGTGGAGGTACAATGAGCAGTTCTTC
CDR3aa: CASSLWRYNEQFF
d_gene: -
abundance: -
j_gene: TRBJ2-1
v_gene: TRBV5-8

CDR3nt: TGTGCCAGCAGCCCTCGGGACAGGGGGGGGGCTGAAGCTTTCTTT
CDR3aa: CASSPRDRGGAEAFF
d_gene: TRBD1
abundance: -
j_gene: TRBJ1-1
v_gene: TRBV3-1/TRBV3-2

CDR3nt: TGTGCCAGTAGTGTGGGACAGGCTCTCGATGAGCAGTTCTTC
CDR3aa: CASSVGQALDEQFF
d_gene: TRBD1
abundance: -
j_gene: TRBJ2-1
v_gene: TRBV19

CDR3nt: TGTGCCATCAGTGAGTCAACTAGCTCCCAAGAGACCCAGTACTTC
CDR3aa: CAISESTSSQETQYF
d_gene: -
abundance: -
j_gene: TRBJ2-5
v_gene: TRBV10-3

CDR3nt: TGTGCCAGCAGTTACAGCCAGCGGGGGGCGTTGGATACGCAGTATTTT
CDR3aa: CASSYSQRGALDTQYF
d_gene: TRBD2
abundance: -
j_gene: TRBJ2-3
v_gene: TRBV6-2/TRBV6-3

CDR3nt: TGCAGTGCTAGCCACCGGTCCGAGCAGTACTTC
CDR3aa: CSASHRSEQYF
d_gene: -
abundance: -
j_gene: TRBJ2-7
v_gene: TRBV20-1

CDR3nt: TGTGCCAGCAGCCAGCGGGTCAAAACCCTGGGCACTGAAGCTTTCTTT
CDR3aa: CASSQRVKTLGTEAFF
d_gene: -
abundance: -
j_gene: TRBJ1-1
v_gene: TRBV3-1/TRBV3-2

CDR3nt: TGCGCCAGCAGTGAGTCGACAGATCAAGAGACCCAGTACTTC
CDR3aa: CASSESTDQETQYF
d_gene: -
abundance: -
j_gene: TRBJ2-5
v_gene: TRBV10-1

CDR3nt: TGTGCCACCCCATTTAAGGGGGCAGGGAGCACAGATACGCAGTATTTT
CDR3aa: CATPFKGAGSTDTQYF
d_gene: TRBD1
abundance: -
j_gene: TRBJ2-3
v_gene: TRBV5-4

CDR3nt: TGTGCCAGCAGCCCGGGACTAGCGGGAGTAAGAACCGGGGAGCTGTTTTTT
CDR3aa: CASSPGLAGVRTGELFF
d_gene: TRBD2
abundance: -
j_gene: TRBJ2-2
v_gene: TRBV13

CDR3nt: TGTGCCAGCAGCCTACAAACGTGGGGGGATTCTTTCTTT
CDR3aa: CASSLQTWGDSFF
d_gene: -
abundance: few
j_gene: TRBJ1-1
v_gene: TRBV7-9

CDR3nt: TGTGCCAGCAGACCGACAGGGACGTACATTCAGTACTTC
CDR3aa: CASRPTGTYIQYF
d_gene: TRBD1
abundance: -
j_gene: TRBJ2-4
v_gene: TRBV6-5

CDR3nt: TGTGCCAGCAGCTTCCTCGGGACAGGGGGAAACACCATATATTTT
CDR3aa: CASSFLGTGGNTIYF
d_gene: TRBD1
abundance: -
j_gene: TRBJ1-3
v_gene: TRBV7-2

CDR3nt: TGTGCCAGCAGCGGGACGTCATGGGGGACAACTCGGGAAAAACTGTTTTTT
CDR3aa: CASSGTSWGTTREKLFF
d_gene: -
abundance: -
j_gene: TRBJ1-4
v_gene: TRBV3-1/TRBV3-2

CDR3nt: TGTGCCAGCAGCCAAGGAGAGGGCGCAGGGGGCGAGACCCAGTACTTC
CDR3aa: CASSQGEGAGGETQYF
d_gene: TRBD1
abundance: -
j_gene: TRBJ2-5
v_gene: TRBV3-1/TRBV3-2

CDR3nt: TGTGCCAGCAGCTTTTCCGGGACTAGCGGGATTAGCTACGAGCAGTACTTC
CDR3aa: CASSFSGTSGISYEQYF
d_gene: TRBD2
abundance: -
j_gene: TRBJ2-7
v_gene: TRBV7-2

CDR3nt: TGTGCCAGCAGCTCCAGGAAACTACGAGCGGACTTC
CDR3aa: CASSSRKLRADF
d_gene: -
abundance: -
j_gene: TRBJ2-7
v_gene: TRBV5-6

CDR3nt: TGTGCCAGCAGCCCCTCGGACAGGGGAGATGGCTACACCTTC
CDR3aa: CASSPSDRGDGYTF
d_gene: TRBD1
abundance: few
j_gene: TRBJ1-2
v_gene: TRBV7-9

CDR3nt: TGTGCCAGTAGTCCCGACAGGGGGGAAGCTTTCTTT
CDR3aa: CASSPDRGEAFF
d_gene: TRBD1
abundance: -
j_gene: TRBJ1-1
v_gene: TRBV19

CDR3nt: TGTGCCAGTAGTATAGCGAGGGCGGGATTATCCTTTGAAGCTTTCTTT
CDR3aa: CASSIARAGLSFEAFF
d_gene: -
abundance: few
j_gene: TRBJ1-1
v_gene: TRBV19

CDR3nt: TGCGCCAGCAGCCGAGCCTCTAGCGGGAGGGGGAATGAGCAGTTCTTC
CDR3aa: CASSRASSGRGNEQFF
d_gene: TRBD2
abundance: once
j_gene: TRBJ2-1
v_gene: TRBV4-1

CDR3nt: TGTGCCAGCAGGGGGGACAGGGGTGAGCCCCAGCATTTT
CDR3aa: CASRGDRGEPQHF
d_gene: TRBD1
abundance: -
j_gene: TRBJ1-5
v_gene: TRBV6-5

CDR3nt: TGCGCCAGCAGCTTGGAGGGGTTTAACGAGCAGTACTTC
CDR3aa: CASSLEGFNEQYF
d_gene: -
abundance: -
j_gene: TRBJ2-7
v_gene: TRBV5-1

CDR3nt: TGTGCCACCAACAGAGTTGAGGGCAGGGGCATTTATTTT
CDR3aa: CATNRVEGRGIYF
d_gene: -
abundance: -
j_gene: TRBJ1-4
v_gene: TRBV6-6

CDR3nt: TGTGCCAGTAGTATAGTAGGGGTAGGGCAGCCCCAGCATTTT
CDR3aa: CASSIVGVGQPQHF
d_gene: -
abundance: -
j_gene: TRBJ1-5
v_gene: TRBV19

CDR3nt: TGTGCCAGCAACCCACAGGGGCCCGGATCCTACAATGAGCAGTTCTTC
CDR3aa: CASNPQGPGSYNEQFF
d_gene: TRBD1
abundance: -
j_gene: TRBJ2-1
v_gene: TRBV27

CDR3nt: TGTGCCAGCAGCCAACCGTCTAGCGGGGGATACACAGATACGCAGTATTTT
CDR3aa: CASSQPSSGGYTDTQYF
d_gene: TRBD2
abundance: -
j_gene: TRBJ2-3
v_gene: TRBV4-2

CDR3nt: TGCAGCCTCCTGGGGGGGTTGAACACTGAAGCTTTCTTT
CDR3aa: CSLLGGLNTEAFF
d_gene: -
abundance: -
j_gene: TRBJ1-1
v_gene: TRBV29-1

CDR3nt: TGTGCCAGCAGCCAAGGTGGACAGGGGGCAGGAGATACGCAGTATTTT
CDR3aa: CASSQGGQGAGDTQYF
d_gene: TRBD1
abundance: -
j_gene: TRBJ2-3
v_gene: TRBV4-2

CDR3nt: TGTGCCACCAGTGACCCTGGACAGGGAGAGACCCAGTACTTC
CDR3aa: CATSDPGQGETQYF
d_gene: TRBD1
abundance: -
j_gene: TRBJ2-5
v_gene: TRBV24-1

CDR3nt: TGTGCCAGCAGCTGGGACAGGGAGTACGAGCAGTACTTC
CDR3aa: CASSWDREYEQYF
d_gene: TRBD1
abundance: -
j_gene: TRBJ2-7
v_gene: TRBV11-2

CDR3nt: TGTGCCACCAGCACTAGCGGGAGGGAGACCGGGGAGCTGTTTTTT
CDR3aa: CATSTSGRETGELFF
d_gene: TRBD2
abundance: -
j_gene: TRBJ2-2
v_gene: TRBV24-1

CDR3nt: TGTGCCAGTATCGGGGGACAGCTCTATGGCTACACCTTC
CDR3aa: CASIGGQLYGYTF
d_gene: TRBD1
abundance: -
j_gene: TRBJ1-2
v_gene: TRBV19

CDR3nt: TGTGCCAGCAGCTCCAGGGGGTATCGTTCCTACGAGCAGTACTTC
CDR3aa: CASSSRGYRSYEQYF
d_gene: TRBD1
abundance: -
j_gene: TRBJ2-7
v_gene: TRBV5-6

CDR3nt: TGTGCCAGCTCACCAACCCAGGAGAACACTGAAGCTTTCTTT
CDR3aa: CASSPTQENTEAFF
d_gene: -
abundance: -
j_gene: TRBJ1-1
v_gene: TRBV18

CDR3nt: TGTGCCAGCTGGGGCAGCATTACAGAGACCCAGTACTTC
CDR3aa: CASWGSITETQYF
d_gene: -
abundance: -
j_gene: TRBJ2-5
v_gene: TRBV27

CDR3nt: TGCGCCAGCAGAGAGGTGGCAGGGGGCGCGGATGGCTACACCTTC
CDR3aa: CASREVAGGADGYTF
d_gene: TRBD1
abundance: few
j_gene: TRBJ1-2
v_gene: TRBV5-1

CDR3nt: TGTGCCAGCAGAGGACAGGTGAACACCGGGGAGCTGTTTTTT
CDR3aa: CASRGQVNTGELFF
d_gene: TRBD1
abundance: -
j_gene: TRBJ2-2
v_gene: TRBV6-5

CDR3nt: TGTGCCATCAGTGAGCGCACAGGGGGGCGAGTCACCTACGAGCAGTACTTC
CDR3aa: CAISERTGGRVTYEQYF
d_gene: TRBD1
abundance: once
j_gene: TRBJ2-7
v_gene: TRBV10-3

CDR3nt: TGTGCCAGCAGCCAAGAAACTAGCGGGGGAGCCCTGACAGATACGCAGTATTTT
CDR3aa: CASSQETSGGALTDTQYF
d_gene: TRBD2
abundance: once
j_gene: TRBJ2-3
v_gene: TRBV3-1/TRBV3-2

CDR3nt: TGTGCCAGCAGCTCGGGACTTGAGCAGTTCTTC
CDR3aa: CASSSGLEQFF
d_gene: -
abundance: -
j_gene: TRBJ2-1
v_gene: TRBV7-3

CDR3nt: TGTGCCAGCAGTGACGTAATCCGGGACAGACAGGAGCAGTACTTC
CDR3aa: CASSDVIRDRQEQYF
d_gene: TRBD1
abundance: once
j_gene: TRBJ2-7
v_gene: TRBV25-1

CDR3nt: TGTGCCACCCCTTTGGGGGCGAGAAACGAGCAGTACTTC
CDR3aa: CATPLGARNEQYF
d_gene: -
abundance: -
j_gene: TRBJ2-7
v_gene: TRBV7-9

CDR3nt: TGCAGCGTTCTCGGACTAGCGGGAGATACCGGGGAGCTGTTTTTT
CDR3aa: CSVLGLAGDTGELFF
d_gene: TRBD2
abundance: -
j_gene: TRBJ2-2
v_gene: TRBV29-1

CDR3nt: TGTGCCAGCAGCAATCTGACAGGGTCCCACGAGCAGTACTTC
CDR3aa: CASSNLTGSHEQYF
d_gene: TRBD1
abundance: -
j_gene: TRBJ2-7
v_gene: TRBV7-9

CDR3nt: TGTGCCAGCAGCTCCCCCTCCGGGACAGGGACCAATCAGCCCCAGCATTTT
CDR3aa: CASSSPSGTGTNQPQHF
d_gene: TRBD1
abundance: few
j_gene: TRBJ1-5
v_gene: TRBV7-2

CDR3nt: TGTGCCAGCTCACAAATGATCTATGGCTACACCTTC
CDR3aa: CASSQMIYGYTF
d_gene: -
abundance: -
j_gene: TRBJ1-2
v_gene: TRBV7-9

CDR3nt: TGTGCCAGCAGGATACCTACGAACACTGAAGCTTTCTTT
CDR3aa: CASRIPTNTEAFF
d_gene: -
abundance: -
j_gene: TRBJ1-1
v_gene: TRBV12-3/TRBV12-4

CDR3nt: TGTGCCAGCAGTGAATTCACAGGGAGTGAGCAGTACTTC
CDR3aa: CASSEFTGSEQYF
d_gene: -
abundance: -
j_gene: TRBJ2-7
v_gene: TRBV25-1